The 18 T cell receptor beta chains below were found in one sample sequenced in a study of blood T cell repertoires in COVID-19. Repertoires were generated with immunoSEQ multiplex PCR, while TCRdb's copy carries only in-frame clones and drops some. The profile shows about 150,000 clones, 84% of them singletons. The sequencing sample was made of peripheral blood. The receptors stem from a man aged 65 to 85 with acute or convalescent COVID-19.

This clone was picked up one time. The DNA for the CDR3 is TGCGCCAGCAGCTTGGATTCCCCACTTAGCACAGATACGCAGTATTTT. This sequence encodes CASSLDSPLSTDTQYF. V is TRBV5-1 and J is TRBJ2-3; no definite D call. The CDR3 loop spans 16 amino acids. The V end was cut by 0 bases, the J end by 0 bases, with 11 bases between. Germline V gene sequence: CDR1 SGHRS, CDR2 YFSETQ. The full variable domain, its missing parts supplied by reference TRBV5-1 and TRBJ2-3, is KAGVTQTPRYLIKTRGQQVTLSCSPISGHRSVSWYQQTPGQGLQFLFEYFSETQRNKGNFPGRFSGRQFSNSRSEMNVSTLELGDSALYLCASSLDSPLSTDTQYFGPGTRLTVL.

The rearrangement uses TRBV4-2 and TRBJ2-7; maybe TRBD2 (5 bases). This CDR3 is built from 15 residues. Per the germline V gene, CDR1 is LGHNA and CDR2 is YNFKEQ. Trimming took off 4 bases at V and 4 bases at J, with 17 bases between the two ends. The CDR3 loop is CASSRTTTGYYEQYF. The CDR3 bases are TGTGCCAGCAGCCGCACGACTACGGGGTATTACGAGCAGTACTTC.

CDR3 DNA sequence: TGTGCCAGCTCACCCCAGGGTTTCCACGAGCAGTACTTC. Its translation is CASSPQGFHEQYF. V is TRBV18 and J is TRBJ2-7; possible D gene TRBD1, 5 bases. V lost 3 bases and J lost 5, with 11 bases in between. The germline gives CDR1 KGHSH, CDR2 LQKENI. This CDR3 is 13 amino acids long.

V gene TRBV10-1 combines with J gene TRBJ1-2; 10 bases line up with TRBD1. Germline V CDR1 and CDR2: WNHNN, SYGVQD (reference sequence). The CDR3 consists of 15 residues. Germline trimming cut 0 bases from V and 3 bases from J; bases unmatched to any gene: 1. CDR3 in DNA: TGCGCCAGCAGTGAGTCGACAGGGGGCGACTATGGCTACACCTTC. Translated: CASSESTGGDYGYTF.

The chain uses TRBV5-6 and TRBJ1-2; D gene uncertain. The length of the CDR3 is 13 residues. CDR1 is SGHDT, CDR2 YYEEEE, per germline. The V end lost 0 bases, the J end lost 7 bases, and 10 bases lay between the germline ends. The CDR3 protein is CASSLAGYLGYTF. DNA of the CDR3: TGTGCCAGCAGCTTGGCGGGGTATCTTGGCTACACCTTC.

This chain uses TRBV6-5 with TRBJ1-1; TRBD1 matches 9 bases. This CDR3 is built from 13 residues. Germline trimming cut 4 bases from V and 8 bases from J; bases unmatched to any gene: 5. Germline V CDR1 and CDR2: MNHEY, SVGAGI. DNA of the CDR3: TGTGCCAGCAGTTCCTTGGACAGGGGCGAAGCTTTCTTT. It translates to CASSSLDRGEAFF.

The DNA for the CDR3 is TGTGCCAGCAGCTTGCTGATCGACAGGGCCTACGAGCAGTACTTC. Its translation: CASSLLIDRAYEQYF. The genes are TRBV5-6 and TRBJ2-7; 7 bases fit TRBD1. The V gene end was trimmed by 1 base and the J gene end by 2 bases; junction bases not matched to a gene: 6. CDR1 SGHDT and CDR2 YYEEEE come from the germline V gene. The length of the CDR3 is 15 residues.

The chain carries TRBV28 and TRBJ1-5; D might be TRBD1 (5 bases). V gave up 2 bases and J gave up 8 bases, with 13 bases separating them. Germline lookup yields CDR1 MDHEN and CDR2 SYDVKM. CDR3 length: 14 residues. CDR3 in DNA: TGTGCCAGCAGTTTACCAGGGCCCCCCGAGCCCCAGCATTTT. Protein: CASSLPGPPEPQHF.

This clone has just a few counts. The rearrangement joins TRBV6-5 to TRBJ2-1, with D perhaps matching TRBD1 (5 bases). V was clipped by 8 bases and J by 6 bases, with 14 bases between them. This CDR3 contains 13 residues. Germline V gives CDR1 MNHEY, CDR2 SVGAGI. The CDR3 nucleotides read TGTGCCAGCCAGGGTTACGGACGCAATGAGCAGTTCTTC. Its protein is CASQGYGRNEQFF.

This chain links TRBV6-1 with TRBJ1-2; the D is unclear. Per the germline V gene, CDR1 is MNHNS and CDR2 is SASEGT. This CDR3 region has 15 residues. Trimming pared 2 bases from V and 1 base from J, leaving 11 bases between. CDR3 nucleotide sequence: TGTGCCAGCAGTGAAAATCTCGCGCGTAACTATGGCTACACCTTC. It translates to CASSENLARNYGYTF.

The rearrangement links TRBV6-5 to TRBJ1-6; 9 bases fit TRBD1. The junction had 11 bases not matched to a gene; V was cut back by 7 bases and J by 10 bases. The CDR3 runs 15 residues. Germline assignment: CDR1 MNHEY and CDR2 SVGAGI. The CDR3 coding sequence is TGTGCCAGCACCATAGGTGGGACAGGGCCGTCACCCCTCCACTTT. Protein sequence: CASTIGGTGPSPLHF.

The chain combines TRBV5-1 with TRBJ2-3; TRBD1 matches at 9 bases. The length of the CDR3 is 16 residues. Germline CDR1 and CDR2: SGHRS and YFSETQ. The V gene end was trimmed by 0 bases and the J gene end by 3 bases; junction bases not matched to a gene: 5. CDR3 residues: CASSLDGTGRTDTQYF. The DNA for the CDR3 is TGCGCCAGCAGCTTGGACGGGACAGGGAGGACAGATACGCAGTATTTT.

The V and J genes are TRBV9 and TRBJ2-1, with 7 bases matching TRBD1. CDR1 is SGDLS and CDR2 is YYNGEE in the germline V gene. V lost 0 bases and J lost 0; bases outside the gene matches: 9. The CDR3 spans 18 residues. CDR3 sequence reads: CASSVATGTARSYNEQFF. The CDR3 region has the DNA TGTGCCAGCAGCGTAGCCACCGGGACAGCACGCTCCTACAATGAGCAGTTCTTC.

The CDR3 protein is CASSQQGGKAFF. The CDR3 DNA reads as TGTGCCAGCAGTCAGCAGGGGGGAAAAGCTTTCTTT. The genes are TRBV12-3 or TRBV12-4 and TRBJ1-1; 7 bases map to TRBD1. V shed 5 bases and J 9 bases; nucleotides not matched to a gene: 6. The length of the CDR3 is 12 residues.

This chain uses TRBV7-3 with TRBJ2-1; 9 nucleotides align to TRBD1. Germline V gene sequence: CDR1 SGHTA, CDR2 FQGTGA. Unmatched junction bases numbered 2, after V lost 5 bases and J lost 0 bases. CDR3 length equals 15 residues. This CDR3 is CASSQTGGSYNEQFF. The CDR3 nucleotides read TGTGCCAGCAGCCAGACAGGGGGCTCCTACAATGAGCAGTTCTTC.

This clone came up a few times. The CDR3 DNA reads TGTGCCAGCAGCCTGAGGACAGGGCCGGGGCAAGAGACCCAGTACTTC. This codes for CASSLRTGPGQETQYF. This rearrangement joins TRBV11-2 to TRBJ2-5; 8 bases align to TRBD1. Germline assignment: CDR1 SGHAT and CDR2 FQNNGV. Trimming took 5 bases from V and 2 from J; bases not matched to a gene: 10. The CDR3 length is 16 residues.

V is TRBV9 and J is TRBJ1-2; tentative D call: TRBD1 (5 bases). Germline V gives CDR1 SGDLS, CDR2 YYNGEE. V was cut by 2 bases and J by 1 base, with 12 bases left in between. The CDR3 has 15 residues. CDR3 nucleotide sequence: TGTGCCAGCAGCGTGTGGGGGGACCTTAACTATGGCTACACCTTC. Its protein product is CASSVWGDLNYGYTF.

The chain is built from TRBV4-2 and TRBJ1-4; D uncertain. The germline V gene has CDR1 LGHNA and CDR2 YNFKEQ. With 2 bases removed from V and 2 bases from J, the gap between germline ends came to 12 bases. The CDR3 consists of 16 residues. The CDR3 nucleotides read TGTGCCAGCAGCCAAACAGAAGGAAGGACTAATGAAAAACTGTTTTTT. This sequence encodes CASSQTEGRTNEKLFF.